This T cell receptor (beta chain) emerged from a study of blood T cell repertoires in COVID-19. Study details: In each case, the material was cDNA or gDNA derived from T cells, B-cell-depleted T cells, or PBMCs.

Clones were sequenced by immunoSEQ multiplex PCR, and TCRdb holds only the in-frame ones, with some missing. The data show tens of thousands of clones, with around four fifths seen just once and 13% to 15% held by the top ten. The sample was peripheral blood. This sequence was found in a human donor with acute or convalescent COVID-19. The donor label of this sample is uncertain.

This chain's CDR3 is CASSLQDQYF. The CDR3, as DNA: TGTGCCAGCAGCTTGCAGGATCAGTACTTC. V and J are TRBV7-4 and TRBJ2-7; no definite D call. Trimming cost V 3 bases and J 10 bases, with 7 bases left between them. This CDR3 is 10 amino acids long. The germline V gene has CDR1 SGHVT and CDR2 SQSDAQ.